This T cell receptor (beta chain) emerged from a study of T cell clusters in autoimmune cytopenias. Study-wide background: Healthy control donors averaged about 52 years of age, with a median of roughly 62 years. The median distinct TRB clonotype count was a few thousand per sample, from a median roughly 47,000 reads.

Findings of the study overall: TRB repertoire shifts in secondary cytopenia and chronic lymphocytic leukemia mostly reflected lymphoma, not autoimmunity.

TRB rearrangements were amplified by touch-down multiplex PCR with mixed TRB-A/B primers. Using the multiplex PCR reads, TCRdb records one entry per CDR3 protein without DNA. The sample data list approximately 15,000 distinct CDR3 sequences. TRB was amplified from roughly 250 ng of peripheral blood genomic DNA per sample. Germline loops: CDR1 SQVTM, CDR2 ANQGSEA. This CDR3 has 12 amino acids. By frequency, this clonotype is medium-sized. Its antigen is as yet unknown. This sample was shared with a second study, whose subject was T cell repertoires in aging, cancer and after chemotherapy. This second study notes: Age-matched healthy donors had significantly more diverse, less clonal blood TCR repertoires than untreated cancer patients.

The sample consisted of peripheral blood. The genes are TRBV29-1 and TRBJ2-7; TCRdb proposes TRBD2, but this gene call is untestable without DNA. The receptor was derived from a human donor in good health. CDR3 protein: CSVIADSYEQYF.